Following are 15 T cell receptor beta chains from one sample sequenced in a study of T cell responses to AZD1222 COVID-19 vaccine. Sequencing used immunoSEQ multiplex PCR; TCRdb keeps in-frame clones, though not all of them. The profile shows about 140,000 clones, more than 90% of them singletons. Sequencing used peripheral blood, obtained on day 0 of AZD1222 vaccination. These receptors were taken from an adult in good health.

The chain uses TRBV9 and TRBJ1-5; D is uncertain. CDR1 is SGDLS, CDR2 YYNGEE, per germline. This CDR3 has 15 amino acids. V was cut by 0 bases and J by 2 bases, with 9 bases left in between. This chain's CDR3 is CASSVGIGGNQPQHF. In DNA, the CDR3 is TGTGCCAGCAGCGTAGGGATTGGAGGCAATCAGCCCCAGCATTTT.

The chain carries TRBV18 and TRBJ2-3; 8 nucleotides line up with TRBD2. V lost 2 bases to trimming and J lost 3 bases; unmatched junction nucleotides: 13. The CDR3 spans 18 residues. The germline V gene has CDR1 KGHSH and CDR2 LQKENI. The CDR3 DNA sequence: TGTGCCAGCTCACCAATCCGGGGGGGCCGGGTCTTTACAGATACGCAGTATTTT. Its protein product is CASSPIRGGRVFTDTQYF.

The rearrangement uses TRBV29-1 and TRBJ1-4; no firm D call. Germline lookup yields CDR1 SQVTM and CDR2 ANQGSEA. CDR3 length equals 11 residues. Trimming cost V 8 bases and J 8 bases, with 12 bases left between them. CDR3 sequence reads: CSLVQGEKLFF. CDR3 in DNA: TGCAGCCTTGTCCAAGGGGAAAAACTGTTTTTT.

V and J are TRBV9 and TRBJ2-3; D ambiguous. This CDR3 has 14 residues. V was clipped by 1 base and J by 3 bases, with 9 bases between them. Germline V gene sequence: CDR1 SGDLS, CDR2 YYNGEE. The chain's CDR3 is CASSVSGLTDTQYF. In nucleotides, the CDR3 is TGTGCCAGCAGCGTATCGGGCTTGACAGATACGCAGTATTTT.

V is TRBV23-1 and J is TRBJ2-7; D tentatively fits TRBD1 or TRBD2 (7 bases each). TRBV23-1 is classed as an ORF, of uncertain function. CDR3 length equals 21 residues. Trimming cost V 0 bases and J 0 bases, with 27 bases left between them. The CDR3 DNA sequence: TGCGCCAGCAGTCAATCGTTTACGGACAGGACCAGCGGGGATAGCTCCTACGAGCAGTACTTC. Translation: CASSQSFTDRTSGDSSYEQYF.

The V and J genes are TRBV10-3 and TRBJ1-1; D is undetermined. Germline assignment: CDR1 ENHRY and CDR2 SYGVKD. The V and J ends lost 6 bases and 0 bases respectively, with 8 bases between them. This CDR3 is 13 amino acids long. The chain's CDR3 is CAISQQLNTEAFF. Here the CDR3 DNA reads TGTGCCATCAGCCAACAGTTGAACACTGAAGCTTTCTTT.

The chain has TRBV6-5 and TRBJ2-5; 7 bases map to TRBD2. This CDR3 has 15 amino acids. With 3 bases clipped from V and 1 base from J, the junction kept 5 bases outside the gene matches. Germline assignment: CDR1 MNHEY and CDR2 SVGAGI. CDR3: CASSYSRTSQETQYF. The DNA for the CDR3 is TGTGCCAGCAGTTATTCTAGGACTAGCCAAGAGACCCAGTACTTC.

This chain connects TRBV2 to TRBJ1-2, with D maybe TRBD1 (5 bases). CDR1 SNHLY and CDR2 FYNNEI come from the germline V gene. Trimming shortened V by 7 bases and J by 5 bases, and 11 bases separated the two germline ends. The CDR3 runs to 12 residues. The DNA of the CDR3 is TGTGCCAGCAATGTTGGGGCTTATGGCTACACCTTC. Its translation: CASNVGAYGYTF.

The chain is built from TRBV7-2 and TRBJ2-7; D perhaps matches TRBD2 (6 bases). V lost 1 base and J 2 bases, leaving 15 bases between the germline ends. Germline V gene data show CDR1 as SGHTA and CDR2 as FQGNSA. CDR3 length equals 16 residues. CDR3 sequence (DNA): TGTGCCAGCAGCTTAGAGCGGGCCGGACAAACCTACGAGCAGTACTTC. Its protein is CASSLERAGQTYEQYF.

The chain couples TRBV11-2 to TRBJ1-5; no clear D gene. CDR3 length equals 15 residues. Germline lookup yields CDR1 SGHAT and CDR2 FQNNGV. Trimming shortened V by 3 bases and J by 0 bases, and 9 bases separated the two germline ends. In nucleotides, the CDR3 is TGTGCCAGCAGCTTCGGAGAAAATAGCAATCAGCCCCAGCATTTT. Its protein is CASSFGENSNQPQHF. The whole variable domain, filled in from reference TRBV11-2 and TRBJ1-5, reads EAGVAQSPRYKIIEKRQSVAFWCNPISGHATLYWYQQILGQGPKLLIQFQNNGVVDDSQLPKDRFSAERLKGVDSTLKIQPAKLEDSAVYLCASSFGENSNQPQHFGDGTRLSIL.

The V call is TRBV28, the J call TRBJ2-3; TRBD2 matches 7 bases. This CDR3 has 17 amino acids. J lost 5 bases, V lost 6 bases, and 17 bases had no gene match. Germline values: CDR1 MDHEN, CDR2 SYDVKM. CDR3 amino acids: CASSSRAGASGLDTQYF. As DNA, the CDR3 is TGTGCCAGCAGCTCCCGGGCGGGAGCGTCAGGATTAGATACGCAGTATTTT.

The V gene is TRBV10-3, the J gene TRBJ1-4; 10 bases match TRBD1. CDR3 length: 17 amino acids. The V gene end was trimmed by 4 bases and the J gene end by 3 bases; junction bases not matched to a gene: 8. Germline assignment: CDR1 ENHRY and CDR2 SYGVKD. CDR3 protein: CAISGSGTGDSNEKLFF. In DNA, the CDR3 is TGTGCCATCAGTGGTAGTGGGACAGGGGATTCTAATGAAAAACTGTTTTTT.

V is TRBV29-1 and J is TRBJ2-2; 7 nucleotides align to TRBD1. The CDR3 is 14 amino acids. J was trimmed by 5 bases and V by 5 bases; bases with no gene match: 8. Per the germline V gene, CDR1 is SQVTM and CDR2 is ANQGSEA. Written as DNA, the CDR3 is TGCAGCGTTACCAAGACAGGGTCGACCGGGGAGCTGTTTTTT. Amino acid sequence: CSVTKTGSTGELFF.

This chain uses TRBV2 with TRBJ1-4; D is unclear. The CDR3 spans 13 residues. The V and J ends lost 7 bases and 10 bases respectively, with 16 bases between them. Germline V CDR1 and CDR2: SNHLY, FYNNEI. The CDR3 nucleotides read TGTGCCAGCAACCCGGAGCATAATTTAAAACTGTTTTTT. Protein: CASNPEHNLKLFF.

The chain uses TRBV24-1 and TRBJ1-2; D gene ambiguous. Germline-derived CDR1 and CDR2 are KGHDR and SFDVKD. Trimming removed 0 bases from V and 12 bases from J, with 10 bases in between. The CDR3 runs to 12 residues. As DNA, the CDR3 is TGTGCCACCAGTGATTTGAGCCACACCCACACCTTC. Amino acids: CATSDLSHTHTF.